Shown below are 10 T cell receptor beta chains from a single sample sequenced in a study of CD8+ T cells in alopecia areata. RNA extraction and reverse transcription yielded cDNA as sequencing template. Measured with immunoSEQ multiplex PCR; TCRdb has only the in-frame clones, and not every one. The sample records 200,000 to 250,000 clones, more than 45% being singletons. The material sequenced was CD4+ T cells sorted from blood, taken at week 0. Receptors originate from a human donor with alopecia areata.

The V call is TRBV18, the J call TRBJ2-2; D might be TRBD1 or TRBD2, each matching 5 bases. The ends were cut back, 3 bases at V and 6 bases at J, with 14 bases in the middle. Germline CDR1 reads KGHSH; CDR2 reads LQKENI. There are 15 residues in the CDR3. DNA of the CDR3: TGTGCCAGCTCACCTGGGACGACGAAGGCCGGGGAGCTGTTTTTT. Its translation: CASSPGTTKAGELFF.

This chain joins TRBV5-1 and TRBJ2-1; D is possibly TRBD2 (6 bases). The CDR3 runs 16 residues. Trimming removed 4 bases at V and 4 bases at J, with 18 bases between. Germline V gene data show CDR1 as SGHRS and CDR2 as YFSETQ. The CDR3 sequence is CASSPKAGNPYNEQFF. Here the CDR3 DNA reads TGCGCCAGCAGCCCGAAGGCGGGGAACCCTTACAATGAGCAGTTCTTC.

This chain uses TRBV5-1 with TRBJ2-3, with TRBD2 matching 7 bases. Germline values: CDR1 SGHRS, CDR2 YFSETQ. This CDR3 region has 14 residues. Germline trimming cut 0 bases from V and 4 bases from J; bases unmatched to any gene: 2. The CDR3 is CASSLGGSADTQYF. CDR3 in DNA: TGCGCCAGCAGCTTGGGCGGGAGCGCAGATACGCAGTATTTT.

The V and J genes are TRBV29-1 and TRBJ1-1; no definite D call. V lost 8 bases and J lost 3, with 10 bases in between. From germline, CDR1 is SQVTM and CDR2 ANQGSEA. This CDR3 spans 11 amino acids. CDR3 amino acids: CSTFGDTEAFF. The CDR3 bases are TGCAGCACCTTTGGGGACACTGAAGCTTTCTTT.

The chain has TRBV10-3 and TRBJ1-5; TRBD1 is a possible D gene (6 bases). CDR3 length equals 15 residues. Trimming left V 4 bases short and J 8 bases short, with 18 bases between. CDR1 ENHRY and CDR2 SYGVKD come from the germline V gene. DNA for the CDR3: TGTGCCATCAGTGGAACAGGGATGGGTAGTGAGCCCCAGCATTTT. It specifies CAISGTGMGSEPQHF.

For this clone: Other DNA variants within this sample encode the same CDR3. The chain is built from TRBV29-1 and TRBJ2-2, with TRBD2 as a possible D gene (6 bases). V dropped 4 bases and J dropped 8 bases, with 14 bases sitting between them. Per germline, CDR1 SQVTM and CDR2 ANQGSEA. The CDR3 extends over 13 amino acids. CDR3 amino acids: CSVAGGNTGELFF. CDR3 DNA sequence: TGCAGCGTTGCCGGGGGAAATACTGGGGAGCTGTTTTTT.

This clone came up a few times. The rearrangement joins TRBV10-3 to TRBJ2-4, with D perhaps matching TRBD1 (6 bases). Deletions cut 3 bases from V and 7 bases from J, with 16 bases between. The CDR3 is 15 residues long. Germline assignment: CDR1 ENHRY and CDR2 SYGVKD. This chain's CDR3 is CAISEGPPRGNIQYF. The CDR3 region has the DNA TGTGCCATCAGTGAAGGCCCCCCAAGGGGGAACATTCAGTACTTC.

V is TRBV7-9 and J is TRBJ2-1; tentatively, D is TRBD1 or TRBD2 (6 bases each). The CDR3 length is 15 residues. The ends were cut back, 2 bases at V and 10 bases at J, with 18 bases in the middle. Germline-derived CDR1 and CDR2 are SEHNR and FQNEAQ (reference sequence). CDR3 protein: CASSLTGAPLVEQFF. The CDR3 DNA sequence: TGTGCCAGCAGCTTAACGGGGGCGCCCCTTGTGGAGCAGTTCTTC. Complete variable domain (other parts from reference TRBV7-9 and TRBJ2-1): DTGVSQNPRHKITKRGQNVTFRCDPISEHNRLYWYRQTLGQGPEFLTYFQNEAQLEKSRLLSDRFSAERPKGSFSTLEIQRTEQGDSAMYLCASSLTGAPLVEQFFGPGTRLTVL.

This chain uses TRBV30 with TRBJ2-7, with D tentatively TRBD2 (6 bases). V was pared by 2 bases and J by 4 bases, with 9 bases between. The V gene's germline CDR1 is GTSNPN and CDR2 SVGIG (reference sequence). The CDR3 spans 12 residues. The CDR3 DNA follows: TGTGCCTGGAGTCTCGCGGGATACGAGCAGTACTTC. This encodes CAWSLAGYEQYF.

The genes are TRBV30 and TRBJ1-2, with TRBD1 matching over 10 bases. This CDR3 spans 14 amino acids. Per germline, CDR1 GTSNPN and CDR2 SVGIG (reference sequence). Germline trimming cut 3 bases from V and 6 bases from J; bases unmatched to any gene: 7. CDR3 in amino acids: CAWSSGQGFHGYTF. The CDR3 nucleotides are TGTGCCTGGAGCTCGGGACAGGGGTTTCATGGCTACACCTTC.